The subject of this entry is one T cell receptor (beta chain). The antigen is unknown. TCRdb independently ran MiXCR on the reads; one entry per CDR3 protein. The sample yields approximately 400,000 distinct CDR3 sequences, roughly 30% seen once. The sample originates from a study of T cell repertoires in cytomegalovirus infection. As for the study in general: Based on public TCR beta signatures, there were indications of CMV infection and of a matching HLA type.

The CDR3 spans 21 residues. Trimming took 5 bases from V and 2 from J, leaving 33 bases between them. Looked up from germline, CDR1 is MNHEY and CDR2 is SVGAGI. Study findings and constraints: Adding up the frequency of public TCR beta families identified people who carried CMV plus the relevant HLA. The ex vivo response was dominated by HLA-C-restricted CMV-specific TCR beta clonotypes.

What was sequenced was PBMCs. This TCR was sampled from a human donor in good health (CMV status not recorded). Some clones in this sample may be carry-over from other donors' samples. V and J are TRBV6-5 and TRBJ2-5, with D perhaps matching TRBD2 (6 bases). CDR3: CASSPIRPRSDGRDGQETQYF. The CDR3 DNA follows: TGTGCCAGCAGTCCCATAAGGCCTCGGTCGGACGGGAGAGACGGACAAGAGACCCAGTACTTC.